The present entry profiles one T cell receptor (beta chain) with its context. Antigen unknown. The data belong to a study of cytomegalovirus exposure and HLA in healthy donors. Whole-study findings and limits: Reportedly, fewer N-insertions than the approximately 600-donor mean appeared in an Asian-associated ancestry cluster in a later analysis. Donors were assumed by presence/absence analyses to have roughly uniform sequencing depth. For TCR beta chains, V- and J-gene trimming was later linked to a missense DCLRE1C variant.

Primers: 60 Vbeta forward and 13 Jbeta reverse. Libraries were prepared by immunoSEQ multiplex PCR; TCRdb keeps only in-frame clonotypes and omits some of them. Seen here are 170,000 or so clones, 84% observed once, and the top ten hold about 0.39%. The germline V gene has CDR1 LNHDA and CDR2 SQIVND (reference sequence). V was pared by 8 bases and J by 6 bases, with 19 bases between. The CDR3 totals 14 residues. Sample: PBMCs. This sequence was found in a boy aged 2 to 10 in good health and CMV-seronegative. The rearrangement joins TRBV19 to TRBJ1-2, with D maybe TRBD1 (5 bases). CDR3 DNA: TGTGCCAGTCAGAGGACCAGGGATTCGGATGGCTACACCTTC. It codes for CASQRTRDSDGYTF.